A single sample is the source of the 30 T cell receptor beta chains below, sequenced in a study of PD-L1 blockade in urothelial cancer. The time point: peripheral blood 6 weeks after treatment start. Using immunoSEQ multiplex PCR, the repertoire was profiled, and TCRdb retains in-frame clones only, with some absent. Counted here are about 35,000 clones, around four fifths occurring once; the ten biggest clones make up about 10%. The sequenced sample was PBMCs, obtained around atezolizumab (anti-PD-L1) treatment. These receptor sequences come from a man aged 40-49 years with urothelial cancer.

The genes are TRBV5-6 and TRBJ2-2; D perhaps matches TRBD1 (6 bases). Trimming took off 2 bases at V and 3 bases at J, with 23 bases between the two ends. Germline CDR1 and CDR2: SGHDT and YYEEEE. The CDR3 is 19 residues long. CDR3 protein: CASSFPAGTTKWDTGELFF. Here the CDR3 DNA reads TGTGCCAGCAGCTTCCCCGCCGGGACAACAAAGTGGGACACCGGGGAGCTGTTTTTT.

This chain joins TRBV19 and TRBJ2-2; 11 bases agree with TRBD2. CDR1 and CDR2 from the germline V gene are LNHDA and SQIVND (reference sequence). CDR3 length: 15 residues. The ends lost 6 bases at V and 4 bases at J; junction bases unmatched: 4. The CDR3 protein is CASREGLAGTGELFF. Written as DNA, the CDR3 is TGTGCCAGTAGAGAAGGACTAGCGGGCACCGGGGAGCTGTTTTTT.

This clone was seen only once. CDR3 coding DNA: TGTGCCAGCAGCGGAGGACAGGTCGCCTGGGCCAACGTCCTGACTTTC. Its protein product is CASSGGQVAWANVLTF. The genes are TRBV5-6 and TRBJ2-6; the match to TRBD1 covers 7 bases. Germline assignment: CDR1 SGHDT and CDR2 YYEEEE. The CDR3 is 16 amino acids. V lost 4 bases, J lost 5 bases, and 9 bases stayed unmatched. The full variable domain, its missing parts supplied by reference TRBV5-6 and TRBJ2-6, is DAGVTQSPTHLIKTRGQQVTLRCSPKSGHDTVSWYQQALGQGPQFIFQYYEEEERQRGNFPDRFSGHQFPNYSSELNVNALLLGDSALYLCASSGGQVAWANVLTFGAGSRLTVL.

V is TRBV6-1 and J is TRBJ2-1; 7 bases are shared with TRBD2. Per germline, CDR1 MNHNS and CDR2 SASEGT. Unmatched junction bases numbered 20, after V lost 8 bases and J lost 13 bases. The length of the CDR3 is 15 residues. Here the CDR3 DNA reads TGTGCCAGCTTGCCCCGACCTAGCGGCCCCGTCGGTCAGTTCTTC. It codes for CASLPRPSGPVGQFF.

The chain links TRBV2 to TRBJ1-5, with a tentative D call TRBD1 (6 bases). Trimming cost V 6 bases and J 3 bases, with 12 bases left between them. CDR1 SNHLY and CDR2 FYNNEI come from the germline V gene. The CDR3 has 14 residues. The CDR3 nucleotides are TGTGCCAGCAGGTCCAGGGGTTTCAATCAGCCCCAGCATTTT. Translating it yields CASRSRGFNQPQHF.

The rearrangement joins TRBV27 to TRBJ2-1, with a tentative D call TRBD2 (6 bases). The V gene lost 7 bases and the J gene lost 5 bases, with 21 bases spanning the gap. Germline V lookup: CDR1 MNHEY, CDR2 SMNVEV (reference sequence). The CDR3 consists of 16 residues. CDR3 nucleotides: TGTGCCAGCACCCAATTGCGGGGTGTACAAAACAATGAGCAGTTCTTC. It is translated as CASTQLRGVQNNEQFF.

The gene calls are TRBV19 and TRBJ2-7, with a possible D match to TRBD1 (6 bases). CDR1 is LNHDA and CDR2 is SQIVND in the germline V gene (reference sequence). V was clipped by 4 bases and J by 4 bases, with 11 bases between them. The CDR3 length is 13 residues. This CDR3 is CASSRTADYEQYF. In nucleotides, the CDR3 is TGTGCCAGTAGTAGGACAGCTGATTACGAGCAGTACTTC. The full variable domain, with the rest looked up from reference TRBV19 and TRBJ2-7, is DGGITQSPKYLFRKEGQNVTLSCEQNLNHDAMYWYRQDPGQGLRLIYYSQIVNDFQKGDIAEGYSVSREKKESFPLTVTSAQKNPTAFYLCASSRTADYEQYFGPGTRLTVT.

The rearrangement links TRBV30 to TRBJ2-1; TRBD1 might be the D (6 bases). Trimming removed 2 bases at V and 9 bases at J, with 11 bases between. The germline gives CDR1 GTSNPN, CDR2 SVGIG (reference sequence). This CDR3 is 12 amino acids long. The CDR3 is CAWSLRGGEQFF. The DNA for the CDR3 is TGTGCCTGGAGTCTCAGGGGTGGTGAGCAGTTCTTC.

The chain is built from TRBV18 and TRBJ1-2, with 9 nucleotides matching TRBD1. The CDR3 covers 17 residues. After removal of 3 bases from V and 0 bases from J, the junction contained 8 bases not matched to a gene. From germline, CDR1 is KGHSH and CDR2 LQKENI. The CDR3 region is CASSPAGTGSSNYGYTF. The DNA of the CDR3 is TGTGCCAGCTCACCCGCCGGGACAGGGTCCTCTAACTATGGCTACACCTTC.

The rearrangement links TRBV21-1 to TRBJ2-7; the DNA was not used to check the table's D call, TRBD2. TRBV21-1 is annotated as a pseudogene. CDR3 size: 17 residues. The CDR3 loop is CASSSGTSGDPTYEQYF. The CDR3 bases are TGTGCCAGCAGTTCCGGGACTAGCGGGGACCCAACCTACGAGCAGTACTTC.

This chain connects TRBV2 to TRBJ1-2; D is unresolved. The CDR3 consists of 14 residues. Trimming stripped 8 bases from V and 2 bases from J, with 15 bases between. Germline-derived CDR1 and CDR2 are SNHLY and FYNNEI. The chain's CDR3 is CASVHGDANYGYTF. Here the CDR3 DNA reads TGTGCCAGCGTCCACGGGGATGCCAACTATGGCTACACCTTC.

In its sample, this clone was seen once. The chain is built from TRBV11-3 and TRBJ2-5; 7 nucleotides align to TRBD2. V lost 9 bases, J lost 0 bases, and 1 base stayed unmatched. The CDR3 has 12 amino acids. Germline V gene data show CDR1 as SGHNT and CDR2 as YENEEA. CDR3 sequence reads: CASGLDQETQYF. The CDR3 nucleotides read TGTGCCAGTGGACTAGACCAAGAGACCCAGTACTTC. The entire variable domain, with the rest obtained from reference TRBV11-3 and TRBJ2-5, is as follows: EAGVVQSPRYKIIEKKQPVAFWCNPISGHNTLYWYLQNLGQGPELLIRYENEEAVDDSQLPKDRFSAERLKGVDSTLKIQPAELGDSAVYLCASGLDQETQYFGPGTRLLVL.

The chain employs TRBV5-4 and TRBJ1-1; 8 positions agree with TRBD1. The CDR3 has 14 amino acids. From germline, CDR1 is SGHNT and CDR2 YYREEE (reference sequence). The V segment lost 7 bases and the J segment 0 bases; nucleotides outside the gene matches: 5. The CDR3 nucleotides are TGTGCCAGCTCCGGGACAGGATTGAACACTGAAGCTTTCTTT. Amino acid sequence: CASSGTGLNTEAFF.

The V gene is TRBV7-8, the J gene TRBJ2-1; 9 nucleotides align to TRBD1. Germline-derived CDR1 and CDR2 are SGHVS and FQNEAQ. The CDR3 spans 15 residues. J gave up 10 bases and V 6 bases, and 13 bases lay outside the gene matches. The CDR3 nucleotides read TGTGCCAGCAGGCCTGCCGGGACAGGGTCAAAAGAGCAGTTCTTC. Its translation: CASRPAGTGSKEQFF.

In DNA form, the CDR3 reads TGTGCCAGCAGTGAAGGTCTGGTGCAGGTCACTGAAGCTTTCTTT. Its translation: CASSEGLVQVTEAFF. The chain carries TRBV2 and TRBJ1-1; D is uncertain. The germline gives CDR1 SNHLY, CDR2 FYNNEI. This CDR3 comprises 15 residues. V was clipped by 1 base and J by 4 bases, with 13 bases between them.

This chain joins TRBV6-5 and TRBJ1-1; a weak D match, TRBD1 (6 bases). Trimming left V 5 bases short and J 7 bases short, with 11 bases between. The CDR3 is made up of 12 amino acids. CDR1 is MNHEY, CDR2 SVGAGI, per germline. CDR3 in amino acids: CASSQDSFEAFF. CDR3 sequence (DNA): TGTGCCAGCAGTCAGGACAGTTTTGAAGCTTTCTTT.

This clone was seen a few times. The chain uses TRBV7-9 and TRBJ2-5; D is uncertain. V lost 3 bases and J lost 5, with 7 bases in between. The length of the CDR3 is 12 residues. CDR1 and CDR2 (germline): SEHNR, FQNEAQ (reference sequence). CDR3 loop: CASSFGGETQYF. The DNA of the CDR3 is TGTGCCAGCAGCTTTGGCGGTGAGACCCAGTACTTC.

The chain carries TRBV6-1 and TRBJ2-3; no firm D call. V gave up 3 bases and J gave up 6 bases, with 7 bases separating them. This CDR3 comprises 12 residues. Germline CDR1 MNHNS, CDR2 SASEGT. CDR3 protein: CASSDMTDTQYF. DNA of the CDR3: TGTGCCAGCAGTGATATGACTGATACGCAGTATTTT.

This sequence joins TRBV29-1 and TRBJ2-1; possibly TRBD2 for D (7 bases). This CDR3 spans 12 amino acids. The ends were cut back, 7 bases at V and 7 bases at J, with 14 bases in the middle. Germline CDR1 reads SQVTM; CDR2 reads ANQGSEA. This chain's CDR3 is CSGREGGNEQFF. The DNA of the CDR3 is TGCAGCGGAAGGGAGGGGGGGAATGAGCAGTTCTTC.

This clone was observed a single time. The chain recombines TRBV7-3 with TRBJ2-3, with TRBD1 matching over 7 bases. V lost 5 bases and J lost 1; bases outside the gene matches: 9. The CDR3 runs 16 residues. Germline CDR1 is SGHTA and CDR2 is FQGTGA. CDR3 in DNA: TGTGCCAGCAGCGTAGACAGGGCGGCAGGCACAGATACGCAGTATTTT. Translation gives CASSVDRAAGTDTQYF. Looking up the rest from reference TRBV7-3 and TRBJ2-3 gives the full variable domain: GAGVSQTPSNKVTEKGKYVELRCDPISGHTALYWYRQSLGQGPEFLIYFQGTGAADDSGLPNDRFFAVRPEGSVSTLKIQRTERGDSAVYLCASSVDRAAGTDTQYFGPGTRLTVL.

The chain links TRBV7-6 to TRBJ2-2, with 7 bases fitting TRBD1. CDR3 length equals 17 residues. Trimming at V came to 2 bases and at J to 4 bases, leaving 10 bases not matched to a gene. Germline CDR1 is SGHVS and CDR2 is FNYEAQ. CDR3 sequence reads: CASSLFASGGVTGELFF. The CDR3 coding sequence is TGTGCCAGCAGCTTATTTGCATCAGGGGGAGTCACCGGGGAGCTGTTTTTT.

In this sample, this clone turned up once. The chain joins TRBV6-5 to TRBJ2-1; TRBD2 might be the D (6 bases). This CDR3 has 15 amino acids. Germline V gene data show CDR1 as MNHEY and CDR2 as SVGAGI. V lost 5 bases to trimming and J lost 15 bases, with 26 bases between them. In DNA form, the CDR3 reads TGTGCCAGCAGTCAAGGGTCCGTGGGCGGGACCCAGCGGTTCTTC. Its translation is CASSQGSVGGTQRFF.

The chain carries TRBV28 and TRBJ2-7, with TRBD1 matching 7 bases. CDR3 size: 13 residues. Germline CDR1 reads MDHEN; CDR2 reads SYDVKM. V gave up 8 bases and J gave up 4 bases; unmatched junction bases: 8. The CDR3 region has the DNA TGTGCCAGCCGGGACAGCCCATCTTACGAGCAGTACTTC. Translated: CASRDSPSYEQYF.

The chain carries TRBV6-6 and TRBJ2-3, with TRBD2 matching over 11 bases. The CDR3 consists of 15 residues. V shed 2 bases, J shed 5 bases, and the junction held 3 bases outside the gene matches. Germline CDR1 reads MNHNY; CDR2 reads SVGAGI (reference sequence). The CDR3 region has the DNA TGTGCCAGCAGTTACGTAGGACTAGCGGGAGATACGCAGTATTTT. It codes for CASSYVGLAGDTQYF.

This sequence joins TRBV10-3 and TRBJ1-4; D is possibly TRBD1 (6 bases). The CDR3 contains 15 residues. V was pared by 6 bases and J by 2 bases, with 13 bases between. The V gene's germline CDR1 is ENHRY and CDR2 SYGVKD. CDR3 sequence reads: CAIRSGVGTNEKLFF. The CDR3 region has the DNA TGTGCCATCAGATCAGGGGTAGGCACTAATGAAAAACTGTTTTTT.

Only one count was recorded for this clone. This sequence joins TRBV5-5 and TRBJ1-5; the D is unclear. This CDR3 has 12 residues. Germline loops: CDR1 SGHKS, CDR2 YYEKEE (reference sequence). V lost 4 bases, J lost 3 bases, and 5 bases lay in between. CDR3 DNA sequence: TGTGCCAGCAGCCGCTACAATCAGCCCCAGCATTTT. Translating it yields CASSRYNQPQHF. The complete variable domain, with remaining parts taken from reference TRBV5-5 and TRBJ1-5, reads DAGVTQSPTHLIKTRGQQVTLRCSPISGHKSVSWYQQVLGQGPQFIFQYYEKEERGRGNFPDRFSARQFPNYSSELNVNALLLGDSALYLCASSRYNQPQHFGDGTRLSIL.

This clone was picked up a small number of times. The chain combines TRBV2 with TRBJ1-5; 7 bases are shared with TRBD1. The CDR3 consists of 15 residues. In germline, CDR1 is SNHLY, CDR2 FYNNEI. V lost 4 bases, J lost 0 bases, and 3 bases stayed unmatched. The CDR3 coding sequence is TGTGCCAGCAGTGGACAGGGAACTAGCAATCAGCCCCAGCATTTT. Encoded protein: CASSGQGTSNQPQHF.

The chain joins TRBV7-9 to TRBJ2-7, with D unclear. V shed 4 bases and J shed 4 bases, with 5 bases lying between them. The CDR3 loop spans 11 amino acids. Germline CDR1 and CDR2: SEHNR and FQNEAQ (reference sequence). The CDR3, as DNA: TGTGCCAGCAGCTCCCTGTACGAGCAGTACTTC. Protein product: CASSSLYEQYF.

The chain links TRBV28 to TRBJ1-4; 8 bases align to TRBD1. This CDR3 comprises 16 residues. The J segment lost 5 bases and the V segment lost 3 bases, leaving 8 bases of the junction unmatched. The germline V gene encodes CDR1 MDHEN and CDR2 SYDVKM. Here the CDR3 reads CASSLGGQGPNEKLFF. The CDR3 bases are TGTGCCAGCAGTTTGGGAGGACAGGGACCGAATGAAAAACTGTTTTTT.

The chain has TRBV28 and TRBJ2-5; D might be TRBD2 (6 bases). CDR3 length equals 17 residues. V shed 2 bases and J shed 6 bases, with 22 bases lying between them. Germline V gene lookup returns CDR1 MDHEN and CDR2 SYDVKM. The CDR3 DNA reads as TGTGCCAGCAGTTTAACGGGAGCAGGGAGGTCGTCGAAGACCCAGTACTTC. Translation gives CASSLTGAGRSSKTQYF.